One sample yielded the 11 T cell receptor beta chains listed below, sequenced in a study of cytomegalovirus exposure and HLA in healthy donors. The study ran its PCR with 60 Vbeta and 13 Jbeta primers. Here immunoSEQ multiplex PCR was the method, and the copy in TCRdb shows in-frame clones only, minus some. The sample yields approximately 150,000 clones, around 68% seen once. The source material was PBMCs. Every receptor here comes from a woman between 40 and 55 years old in good health and CMV-seropositive.

The chain carries TRBV5-6 and TRBJ2-3; TRBD2 agrees at 7 bases. Germline V gene sequence: CDR1 SGHDT, CDR2 YYEEEE. The length of the CDR3 is 16 residues. Unmatched junction bases numbered 7, after V lost 0 bases and J lost 3 bases. This chain's CDR3 is CASSLESGAATDTQYF. The CDR3 region has the DNA TGTGCCAGCAGCTTGGAAAGCGGGGCCGCTACAGATACGCAGTATTTT. The variable domain in full, completed from reference TRBV5-6 and TRBJ2-3, reads DAGVTQSPTHLIKTRGQQVTLRCSPKSGHDTVSWYQQALGQGPQFIFQYYEEEERQRGNFPDRFSGHQFPNYSSELNVNALLLGDSALYLCASSLESGAATDTQYFGPGTRLTVL.

Points on this clone: Distinct nucleotide sequences in the sample also encode this CDR3. The chain carries TRBV15 and TRBJ1-1, with D maybe TRBD1 (5 bases). Germline V lookup: CDR1 LNHNV, CDR2 YYDKDF (reference sequence). CDR3 length equals 13 residues. V was shortened by 0 bases and J by 7 bases, with 9 bases between the two germline ends. CDR3 nucleotide sequence: TGTGCCACCAGCAGAGATCCGACAGATGAAGCTTTCTTT. Its protein is CATSRDPTDEAFF.

In nucleotides, the CDR3 is TGTGCCAGCAGTCCCGCTCTGGGACTAGCGGTCACAGATACGCAGTATTTT. Residues: CASSPALGLAVTDTQYF. The J gene is TRBJ2-3, the V gene TRBV28; TRBD2 matches at 11 bases. Germline CDR1 reads MDHEN; CDR2 reads SYDVKM. The CDR3 loop spans 17 amino acids. The V and J ends lost 5 bases and 2 bases, in that order; junction bases with no gene match: 9.

This clone was detected a few times. The CDR3: CSVVLYNEQFF. CDR3 coding DNA: TGCAGCGTTGTACTGTACAATGAGCAGTTCTTC. The chain is built from TRBV29-1 and TRBJ2-1; D not resolved. Deletions cut 4 bases from V and 4 bases from J, with 5 bases between. In germline, CDR1 is SQVTM, CDR2 ANQGSEA. The CDR3 length is 11 residues.

The chain uses TRBV27 and TRBJ2-7; no firm D call. The germline V gene has CDR1 MNHEY and CDR2 SMNVEV (reference sequence). V was cut by 5 bases and J by 3 bases, with 14 bases left in between. The CDR3 has 14 amino acids. For the CDR3, the DNA is TGTGCCAGCAGTCCCGAGGCGGCGAGCTACGAGCAGTACTTC. This codes for CASSPEAASYEQYF.

The rearrangement joins TRBV20-1 to TRBJ1-3; D is uncertain. Trimming left V 1 base short and J 4 bases short, with 2 bases between. CDR1 is DFQATT and CDR2 is SNEGSKA in the germline V gene (reference sequence). This CDR3 is 11 amino acids long. The CDR3 loop reads CSARVGNTIYF. The DNA of the CDR3 is TGCAGTGCTAGAGTAGGAAACACCATATATTTT.

The chain joins TRBV7-3 to TRBJ2-5, with 10 bases that match TRBD2. Germline CDR1 and CDR2: SGHTA and FQGTGA. V trimming: 5 bases; J trimming: 2 bases; junction bases outside the gene matches: 5. This CDR3 contains 15 residues. The DNA of the CDR3 is TGTGCCAGCAGCCGCCTAGCGGGGGCGCAAGAGACCCAGTACTTC. Protein: CASSRLAGAQETQYF.

This clone was seen only once. An end of the junction does not agree with germline; a read error may underlie this. The rearrangement uses TRBV7-9 and TRBJ2-2, with 11 bases matching TRBD2. Germline lookup yields CDR1 SEHNR and CDR2 FQNEAQ (reference sequence). The length of the CDR3 is 16 residues. CDR3 nucleotides: TGTTCCAGCAGCCTGGGACTAGCGGCTAACACCGGGGAGCTGTTTTTT. Translation gives CSSSLGLAANTGELFF.

The chain joins TRBV5-5 to TRBJ2-1; 8 bases line up with TRBD2. V trimming: 0 bases; J trimming: 4 bases; junction bases outside the gene matches: 6. This CDR3 has 16 amino acids. The V gene's germline CDR1 is SGHKS and CDR2 YYEKEE (reference sequence). The CDR3 sequence: CASSLAGAGVYNEQFF. The DNA for the CDR3 is TGTGCCAGCAGCTTGGCCGGAGCGGGGGTTTACAATGAGCAGTTCTTC.

The chain carries TRBV6-5 and TRBJ1-2; no reliable D call. Germline-derived CDR1 and CDR2 are MNHEY and SVGAGI. V shed 2 bases and J shed 5 bases, with 15 bases lying between them. The CDR3 extends over 15 amino acids. Here the CDR3 reads CASSYTSGESYGYTF. CDR3 sequence (DNA): TGTGCCAGCAGTTACACGTCCGGGGAATCTTATGGCTACACCTTC.

This sequence joins TRBV19 and TRBJ1-5; 7 positions agree with TRBD1. The CDR3 contains 15 residues. Trimming cost V 6 bases and J 4 bases; bases outside gene matches: 9. The V gene's germline CDR1 is LNHDA and CDR2 SQIVND (reference sequence). The CDR3 coding sequence is TGTGCCAGTAGAGGGGACAGAGAGAAGAATCAGCCCCAGCATTTT. Encoded protein: CASRGDREKNQPQHF. Drawing the rest from reference TRBV19 and TRBJ1-5, the complete variable domain is DGGITQSPKYLFRKEGQNVTLSCEQNLNHDAMYWYRQDPGQGLRLIYYSQIVNDFQKGDIAEGYSVSREKKESFPLTVTSAQKNPTAFYLCASRGDREKNQPQHFGDGTRLSIL.